This TCR beta chain comes out of a study of blood T cell repertoires in COVID-19 (dated by TCRdb to 2018 to 2021). About the full investigation: Collaborator samples came from the United States, Italy and Spain and covered acute and convalescent phases of COVID-19. The repertoires were released in a freely available public database meant as a resource for research on the immune response to SARS-CoV-2. The sample metadata nearly always contained a de-identified subject ID, COVID-19 status, age in years and sex. The dataset comprised deeply sampled blood TCRbeta repertoires from subjects exposed to, actively infected with, or recovered from COVID-19. The prospective study material was composed of cDNA or gDNA derived from T cells, B-cell-depleted T cells, or PBMCs. The samples were drawn from the first 160 participants of the ongoing ImmuneRACE study and from 1,200 or so subjects provided by 6 global collaborators. Where HLA class I and class II types were available, the types were taken from metadata supplied by the sample provider, not from assay-based typing.

Results the study describes overall, beyond this receptor: The quantity of clinical and demographic metadata differed by source and by participant and was supplied without curation.

The immunoSEQ Assay, a bias-controlled multiplex PCR, was used to amplify TCRbeta CDR3 regions from genomic DNA. The study's own analysis went as follows. The number of nucleated cells in each sample was estimated from the amplification of reference gene primers within the assay. Sequence reads were collapsed and filtered to measure the absolute abundance of every unique TCRbeta CDR3 rearrangement. For each sample, productive Simpson clonality was calculated as the square root of Simpson's diversity index across productive rearrangements. Imported from immuneACCESS, the table was reduced by TCRdb to in-frame sequences with V and J called. These copies leave out some clones; in studies compared against another copy, an unresolved V gene accounts for under half, and the cause of the remainder is not known. V, J and clone size were drawn from that table, and D and trimming were deduced from the DNA. For this sample the table gives about 180,000 clones, of which 83% were detected only once. The ten top clones hold around 7.3% of the sample.

In Seattle, one collaborating source enrolled patients while the infection was active and tracked those patients longitudinally over the course of disease. The collaborating institutions used their own protocols to collect whole blood in K2EDTA tubes. For TCRbeta analysis, collaborators shipped samples as frozen whole blood, isolated PBMCs, or DNA extracted from either of those sample types. In regard to this clone: Which antigen it targets is not known. Per-base quality was not reported, and no clone a single base away is much larger than it.

From a lookup of the germline V gene (reference sequence), CDR1 and CDR2 are LNHDA and SQIVND. The CDR3 contains 16 residues, cysteine and phenylalanine counted. Just the 48-base CDR3 DNA is kept, in frame starting at base 1. Here V drops 3 bases and J drops 7 bases, and the junction holds 9 bases not matched to any gene. The sequenced sample was peripheral blood. The clonotype comes from a woman between 65 and 79 years old with COVID-19, enrolled during active disease. The chain joins TRBV19 to TRBJ2-1, with 10 bases aligning to TRBD2. The CDR3 reads as follows: CASSIRTSGEENEQFF. The DNA sequence is as follows: TGTGCCAGTAGTATTAGGACTAGCGGAGAGGAGAATGAGCAGTTCTTC.